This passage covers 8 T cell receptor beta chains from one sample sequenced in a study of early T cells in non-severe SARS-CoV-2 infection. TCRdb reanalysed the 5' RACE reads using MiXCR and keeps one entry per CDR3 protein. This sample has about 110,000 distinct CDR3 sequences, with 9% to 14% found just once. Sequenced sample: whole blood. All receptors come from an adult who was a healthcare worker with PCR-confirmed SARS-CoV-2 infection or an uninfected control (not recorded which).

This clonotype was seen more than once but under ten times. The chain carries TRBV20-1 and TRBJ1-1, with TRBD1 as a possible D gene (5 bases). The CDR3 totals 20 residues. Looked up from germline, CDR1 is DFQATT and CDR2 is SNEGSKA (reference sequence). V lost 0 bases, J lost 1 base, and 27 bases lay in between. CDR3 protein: CSARESPGGISSFRNTEAFF. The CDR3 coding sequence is TGCAGTGCTAGAGAATCCCCGGGGGGTATTTCTAGTTTTCGGAACACTGAAGCTTTCTTT.

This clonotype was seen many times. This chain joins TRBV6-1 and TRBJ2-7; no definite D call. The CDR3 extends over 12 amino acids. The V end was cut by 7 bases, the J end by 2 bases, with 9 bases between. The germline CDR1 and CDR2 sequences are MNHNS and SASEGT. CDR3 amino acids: CASTGVTYEQYF. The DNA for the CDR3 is TGTGCCAGCACAGGAGTTACCTACGAGCAGTACTTC.

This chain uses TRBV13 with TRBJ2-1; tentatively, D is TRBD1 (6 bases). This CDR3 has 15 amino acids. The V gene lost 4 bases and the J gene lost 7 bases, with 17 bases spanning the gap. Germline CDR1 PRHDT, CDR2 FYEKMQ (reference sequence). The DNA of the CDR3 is TGTGCCAGCAGCTCCCGGACAGCCTTGGGGAATGAGCAGTTCTTC. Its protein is CASSSRTALGNEQFF.

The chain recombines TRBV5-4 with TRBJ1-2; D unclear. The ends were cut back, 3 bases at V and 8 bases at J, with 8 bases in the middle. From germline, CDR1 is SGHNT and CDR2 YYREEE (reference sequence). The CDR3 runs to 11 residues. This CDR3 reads CASSSSGGYTF. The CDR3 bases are TGTGCCAGCAGCTCCTCCGGGGGCTACACCTTC.

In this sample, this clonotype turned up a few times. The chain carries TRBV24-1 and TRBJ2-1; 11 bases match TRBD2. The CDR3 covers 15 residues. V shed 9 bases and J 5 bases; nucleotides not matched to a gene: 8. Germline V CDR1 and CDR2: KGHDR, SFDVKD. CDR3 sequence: CATGPAGLADNEQFF. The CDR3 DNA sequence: TGTGCCACCGGGCCTGCGGGACTAGCGGACAATGAGCAGTTCTTC.

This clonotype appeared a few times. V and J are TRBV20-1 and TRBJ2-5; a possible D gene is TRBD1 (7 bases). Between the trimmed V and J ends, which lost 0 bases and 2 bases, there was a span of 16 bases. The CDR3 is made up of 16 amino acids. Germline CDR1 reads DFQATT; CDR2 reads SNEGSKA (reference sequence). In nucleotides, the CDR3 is TGCAGTGCTAGAGACGGAGGGGGACAGCAGCAAGAGACCCAGTACTTC. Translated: CSARDGGGQQQETQYF.

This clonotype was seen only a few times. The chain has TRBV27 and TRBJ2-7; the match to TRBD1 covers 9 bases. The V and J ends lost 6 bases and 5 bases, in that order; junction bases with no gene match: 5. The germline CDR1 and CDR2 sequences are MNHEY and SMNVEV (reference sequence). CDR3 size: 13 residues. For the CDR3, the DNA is TGTGCCAGCAGGGACAGGGGAAGGAACGAGCAGTACTTC. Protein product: CASRDRGRNEQYF.

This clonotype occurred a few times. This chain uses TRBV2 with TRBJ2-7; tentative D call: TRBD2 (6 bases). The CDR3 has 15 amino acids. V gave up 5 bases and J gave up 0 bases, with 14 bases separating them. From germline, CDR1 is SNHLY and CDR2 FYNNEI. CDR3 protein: CASSWDGGASYEQYF. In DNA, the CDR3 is TGTGCCAGCAGTTGGGACGGCGGGGCCTCCTACGAGCAGTACTTC.